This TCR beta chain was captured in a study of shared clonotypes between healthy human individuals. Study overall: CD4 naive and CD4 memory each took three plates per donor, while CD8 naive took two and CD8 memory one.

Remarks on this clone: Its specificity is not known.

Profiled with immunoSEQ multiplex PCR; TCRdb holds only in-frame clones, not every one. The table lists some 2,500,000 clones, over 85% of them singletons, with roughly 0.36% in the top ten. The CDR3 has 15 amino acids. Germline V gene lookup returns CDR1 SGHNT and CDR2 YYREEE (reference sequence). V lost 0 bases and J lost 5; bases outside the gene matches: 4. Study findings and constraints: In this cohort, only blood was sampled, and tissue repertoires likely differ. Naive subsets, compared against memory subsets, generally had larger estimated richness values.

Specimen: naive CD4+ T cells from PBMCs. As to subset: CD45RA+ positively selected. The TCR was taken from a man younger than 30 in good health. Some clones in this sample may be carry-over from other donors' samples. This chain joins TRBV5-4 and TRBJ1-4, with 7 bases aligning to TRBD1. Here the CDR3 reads CASSLGRGLNEKLFF. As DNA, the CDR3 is TGTGCCAGCAGCTTGGGAAGGGGGCTGAATGAAAAACTGTTTTTT.